This T cell receptor beta chain was found in a study of blood T cell repertoires in COVID-19 (dated by TCRdb to 2019 to 2021). Looking at the study overall: The collaborator samples originated in the United States, Italy and Spain and spanned the acute and convalescent phases of COVID-19. Samples came from the ongoing ImmuneRACE study (first 160 participants) plus 1,254 subjects from 6 global collaborators. The prospective study material was composed of cDNA or gDNA derived from T cells, B-cell-depleted T cells, or PBMCs. Subjects who had been exposed to COVID-19, were actively infected with it, or had recovered from it provided the deeply sampled blood TCRbeta repertoires that made up the dataset. A freely available public database, intended as a resource for researchers studying the immune response to SARS-CoV-2, is where the repertoires were released. HLA class I and class II types, where available, came from metadata supplied by the sample provider rather than from assay-based typing. A de-identified subject ID, COVID-19 status, age in years and sex were almost always included in the sample metadata. General study outcomes and caveats: How much clinical and demographic metadata was included differed by source and by participant, and the metadata was provided uncurated.

From the germline V gene (reference sequence), CDR1 is LGHDT and CDR2 is YNNKEL. The CDR3 goes from the cysteine to the phenylalanine over 12 residues. Of the read, only the CDR3 DNA is kept; its 36 bases are in frame from base 1. V is cut by 2 bases and J by 8 bases, and the space between the germline ends is 9 bases. Each collaborating institution followed its own protocols to collect whole blood in K2EDTA tubes. For TCRbeta analysis, collaborator samples were shipped as frozen whole blood, as isolated PBMCs, or as DNA extracted from either sample type. Points on this clone: There is no known antigen for this receptor. No much larger clone exists at a distance of one base, and base qualities are not known.

The immunoSEQ Assay, a bias-controlled multiplex PCR, was used to amplify TCRbeta CDR3 regions from genomic DNA. Per the source publication's procedure: Nucleated cell counts per sample were estimated from amplification of reference gene primers within the assay. To quantify the absolute abundance of each unique TCRbeta CDR3 rearrangement, sequence reads were collapsed and filtered. Productive Simpson clonality was computed per sample as the square root of Simpson's diversity index over productive rearrangements. In TCRdb, the immuneACCESS table is reduced to in-frame sequences with V and J assigned. These tables do not hold every clone; where another copy was compared, an unresolved V gene accounts for under half, and the others remain unexplained. Clonal size and the V and J genes are those of that table, whereas D and trimming came from the DNA. For this sample the table gives some 100,000 clones, of which 84% were detected only once. The ten largest clones represent roughly 7.9% of the sample.

The sequence links TRBV3-1 (or the pseudogene TRBV3-2) to TRBJ1-1; confidence is insufficient to name the D gene. Sequencing was done on a sample of peripheral blood. This TCR came from a woman older than 75 with active or convalescent COVID-19. The DNA sequence reads TGTGCCAGCAGCCAAACGGGGTTGGAAGCTTTCTTT. Translated, this gives CASSQTGLEAFF.